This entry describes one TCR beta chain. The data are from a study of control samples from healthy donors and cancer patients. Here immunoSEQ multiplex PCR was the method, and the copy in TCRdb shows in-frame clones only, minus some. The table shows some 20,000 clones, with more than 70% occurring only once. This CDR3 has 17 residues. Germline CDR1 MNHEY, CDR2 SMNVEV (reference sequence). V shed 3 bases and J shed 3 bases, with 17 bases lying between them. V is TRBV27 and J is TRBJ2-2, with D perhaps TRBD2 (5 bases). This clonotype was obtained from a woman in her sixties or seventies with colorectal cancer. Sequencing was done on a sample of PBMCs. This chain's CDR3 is CASSFRGGIGYTGELFF. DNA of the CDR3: TGTGCCAGCAGTTTTCGGGGTGGGATAGGGTACACCGGGGAGCTGTTTTTT.